This T cell receptor beta chain was captured in a study of blood T cell repertoires in COVID-19. Across the whole study: From the United States, Italy and Spain came samples of acute and convalescent COVID-19.

V shed 2 bases and J shed 5 bases, with 5 bases lying between them. The CDR3 extends over 11 amino acids. Germline assignment: CDR1 SGDLS and CDR2 YYNGEE. Using immunoSEQ multiplex PCR, the repertoire was profiled, and TCRdb retains in-frame clones only, with some absent. The repertoire consists of about 200,000 clones, with about nine tenths occurring once and the leading ten covering 5.5% to 8%. Material for sequencing was peripheral blood. This TCR came from a man aged 55 to 70 who had recovered from COVID-19. V is TRBV9 and J is TRBJ2-7; the D is unclear. The CDR3 DNA sequence: TGTGCCAGCAGCGTGGTAGACGAGCAGTACTTC. This codes for CASSVVDEQYF.